This T cell receptor (beta chain) originates from a study of CXCR3-negative and CXCR3-positive naive CD8 T cells. Study observations and caveats: Both naive subsets showed comparably high diversity, and memory CD8+ cells showed much lower diversity. CXCR3-positive naive cells had TRB CDR3s that were more hydrophobic than CXCR3-negative naive cells had. Surface CD5 was comparable between naive subsets; TCR strength was inferred from TRB CDR3 properties.

Note on this clonotype: As yet, its antigen is unknown.

The libraries of TRB cDNA were constructed through 5' RACE using UMI labels. Following a re-call of the 5' RACE reads, TCRdb has one entry per CDR3 protein and lacks DNA. Its listing shows some 53,000 distinct CDR3 sequences. CD45RO-CCR7+CD27+CD95- cells counted as naive CD8+ T cells. The CDR3 is 19 amino acids. In germline, CDR1 is SGHTA, CDR2 FQGNSA. The chain uses TRBV7-2 and TRBJ1-5; TCRdb names TRBD1, which stays unverified in the absence of DNA. Sequencing input: naive CXCR3+ CD8+ T cells from blood. Subset defined: CD45RO-CCR7+CD27+CD95- naive CD8+ T cells expressing CXCR3 (TNR3+). The sequence came from a human donor in good health. Some clones in this sample may be carry-over from other donors' samples. The CDR3 loop is CASSLAVGTGAYSNQPQHF. The entire variable domain, with the rest obtained from reference TRBV7-2 and TRBJ1-5, is as follows: GAGVSQSPSNKVTEKGKDVELRCDPISGHTALYWYRQSLGQGLEFLIYFQGNSAPDKSGLPSDRFSAERTGGSVSTLTIQRTQQEDSAVYLCASSLAVGTGAYSNQPQHFGDGTRLSIL.